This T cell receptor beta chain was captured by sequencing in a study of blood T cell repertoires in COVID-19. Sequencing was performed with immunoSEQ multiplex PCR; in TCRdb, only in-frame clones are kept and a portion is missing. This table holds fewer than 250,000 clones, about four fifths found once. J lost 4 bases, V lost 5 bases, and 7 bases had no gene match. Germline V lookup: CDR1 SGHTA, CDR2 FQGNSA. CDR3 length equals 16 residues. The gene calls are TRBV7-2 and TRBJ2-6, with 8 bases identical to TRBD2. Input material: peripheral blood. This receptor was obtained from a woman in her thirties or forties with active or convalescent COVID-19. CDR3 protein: CASSQAGGFGANVLTF. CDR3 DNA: TGTGCCAGCAGCCAGGCGGGGGGCTTCGGGGCCAACGTCCTGACTTTC.